Shown below are 5 T cell receptor beta chains from a single sample sequenced in a study of circulating and synovial CD4+ cells in juvenile arthritis (TCRdb year 2014). The method behind the library was the immunoSEQ multiplex PCR assay. TCRdb carries this immuneACCESS record with in-frame sequences only. Its versions omit some clonotypes, under half of them owing to an unresolved V gene in the studies checked, with the rest unexplained. For this sample the table gives fewer than 35,000 clones, of which around 95% were detected only once. The top ten clones comprise approximately 0.19% of the sample. The sample was CD4+ T cells from blood. Receptor source: a human donor with juvenile idiopathic arthritis.

The chain carries TRBV27 and TRBJ2-7, with TRBD1 identical over 8 bases. Germline V lookup: CDR1 MNHEY, CDR2 SMNVEV (reference sequence). The CDR3 extends over 14 amino acids. Trimming took 2 bases from V and 5 from J; bases not matched to a gene: 5. The CDR3 nucleotides read TGTGCCAGCAGTTTACGACAGGGGCTCCACGAGCAGTACTTC. Residues: CASSLRQGLHEQYF.

The V gene is TRBV19, the J gene TRBJ1-1, with TRBD1 identical over 7 bases. Germline V gene sequence: CDR1 LNHDA, CDR2 SQIVND (reference sequence). The ends lost 6 bases at V and 2 bases at J; junction bases unmatched: 6. This CDR3 comprises 14 residues. The CDR3 is CASRNRGGNTEAFF. In DNA, the CDR3 is TGTGCCAGTAGAAACAGGGGAGGAAACACTGAAGCTTTCTTT.

The chain recombines TRBV4-3 with TRBJ2-5, with a possible D match to TRBD1 (6 bases). V shed 1 base and J shed 1 base, with 7 bases lying between them. The CDR3 is made up of 14 amino acids. The germline V gene has CDR1 LGHNA and CDR2 YSLEER. The CDR3 here is CASSQVGGQETQYF. CDR3 sequence (DNA): TGCGCCAGCAGCCAAGTAGGGGGCCAAGAGACCCAGTACTTC.

V usage is TRBV20-1 and J usage is TRBJ2-1; D not resolved. CDR1 is DFQATT and CDR2 is SNEGSKA in the germline V gene (reference sequence). There are 11 residues in the CDR3. V lost 0 bases and J lost 10, with 7 bases in between. CDR3 sequence (DNA): TGCAGTGCTAGAGATCGTATGGAGCAGTTCTTC. This sequence encodes CSARDRMEQFF.

Written as DNA, the CDR3 is TGTGCCAGCAGACCGGGGTTAGCCAAAAACATTCAGTACTTC. It translates to CASRPGLAKNIQYF. V gene TRBV6-5 combines with J gene TRBJ2-4, with D possibly TRBD2 on 5 matching bases. Germline lookup yields CDR1 MNHEY and CDR2 SVGAGI. CDR3 length: 14 residues. The V and J ends lost 6 bases and 0 bases respectively, with 9 bases between them.